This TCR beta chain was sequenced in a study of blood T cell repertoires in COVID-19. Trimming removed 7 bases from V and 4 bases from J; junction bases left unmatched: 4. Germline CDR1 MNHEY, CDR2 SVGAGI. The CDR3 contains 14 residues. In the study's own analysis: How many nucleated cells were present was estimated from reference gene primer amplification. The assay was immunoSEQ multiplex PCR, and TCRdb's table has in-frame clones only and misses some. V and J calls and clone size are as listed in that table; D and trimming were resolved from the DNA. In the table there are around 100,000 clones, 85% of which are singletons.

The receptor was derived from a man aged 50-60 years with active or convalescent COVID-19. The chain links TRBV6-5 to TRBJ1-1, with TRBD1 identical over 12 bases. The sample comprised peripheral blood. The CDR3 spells CASMGQGAFTEAFF. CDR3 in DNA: TGTGCCAGCATGGGACAGGGGGCATTCACTGAAGCTTTCTTT.